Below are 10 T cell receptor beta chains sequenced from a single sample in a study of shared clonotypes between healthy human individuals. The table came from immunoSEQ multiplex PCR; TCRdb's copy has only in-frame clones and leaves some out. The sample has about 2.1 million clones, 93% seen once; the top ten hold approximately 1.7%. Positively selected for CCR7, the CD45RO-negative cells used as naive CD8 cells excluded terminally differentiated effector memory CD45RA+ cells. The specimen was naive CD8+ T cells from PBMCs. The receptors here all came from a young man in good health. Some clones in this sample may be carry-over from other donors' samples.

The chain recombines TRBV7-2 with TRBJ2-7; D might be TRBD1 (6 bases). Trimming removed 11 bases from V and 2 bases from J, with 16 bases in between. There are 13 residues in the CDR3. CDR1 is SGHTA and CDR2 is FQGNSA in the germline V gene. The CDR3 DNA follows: TGTGCCGCAGCCGTGGGGGCCACCTACGAGCAGTACTTC. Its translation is CAAAVGATYEQYF.

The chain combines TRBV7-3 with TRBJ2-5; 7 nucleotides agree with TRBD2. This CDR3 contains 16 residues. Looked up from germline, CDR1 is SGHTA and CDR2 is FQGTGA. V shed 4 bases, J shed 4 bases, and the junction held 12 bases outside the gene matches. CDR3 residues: CASSSPASGGAETQYF. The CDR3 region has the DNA TGTGCCAGCAGCTCCCCCGCTAGCGGAGGGGCAGAGACCCAGTACTTC.

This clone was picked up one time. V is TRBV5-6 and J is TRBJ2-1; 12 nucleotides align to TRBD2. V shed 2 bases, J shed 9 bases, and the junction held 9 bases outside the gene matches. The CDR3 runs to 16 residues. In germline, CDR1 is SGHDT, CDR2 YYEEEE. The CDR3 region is CASSFWLAGGPGEQFF. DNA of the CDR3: TGTGCCAGCAGCTTCTGGCTAGCGGGAGGGCCGGGTGAGCAGTTCTTC.

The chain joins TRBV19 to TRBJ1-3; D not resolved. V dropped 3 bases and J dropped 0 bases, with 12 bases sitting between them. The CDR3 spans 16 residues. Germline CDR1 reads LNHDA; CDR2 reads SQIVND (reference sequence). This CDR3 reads CASSIWSQFSGNTIYF. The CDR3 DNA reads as TGTGCCAGTAGTATTTGGTCCCAATTCTCTGGAAACACCATATATTTT.

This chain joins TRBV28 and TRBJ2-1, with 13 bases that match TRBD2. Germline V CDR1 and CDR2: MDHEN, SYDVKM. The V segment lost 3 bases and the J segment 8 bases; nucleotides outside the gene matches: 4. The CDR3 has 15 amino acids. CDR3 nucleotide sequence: TGTGCCAGCAGTTTCCCGGGACTAGCGGGACATGAGCAGTTCTTC. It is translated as CASSFPGLAGHEQFF.

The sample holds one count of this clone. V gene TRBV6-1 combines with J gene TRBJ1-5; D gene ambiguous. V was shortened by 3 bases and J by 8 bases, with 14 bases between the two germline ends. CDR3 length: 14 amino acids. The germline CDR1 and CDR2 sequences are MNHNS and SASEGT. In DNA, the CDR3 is TGTGCCAGCAGTGATGGGCGGGGTAGGGAGCCCCAGCATTTT. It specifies CASSDGRGREPQHF.

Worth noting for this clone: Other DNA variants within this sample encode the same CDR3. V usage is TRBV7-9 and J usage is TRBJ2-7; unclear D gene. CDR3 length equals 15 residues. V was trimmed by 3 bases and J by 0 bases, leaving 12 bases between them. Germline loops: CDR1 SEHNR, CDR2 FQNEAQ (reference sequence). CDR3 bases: TGTGCCAGCAGCTTCCCACCGACTGACTCCTACGAGCAGTACTTC. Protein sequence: CASSFPPTDSYEQYF.

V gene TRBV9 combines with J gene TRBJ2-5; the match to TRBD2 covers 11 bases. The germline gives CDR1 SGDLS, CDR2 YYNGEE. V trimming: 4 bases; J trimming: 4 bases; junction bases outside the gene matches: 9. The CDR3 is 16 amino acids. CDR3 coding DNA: TGTGCCAGCAGCTCCCTAGCGGGAGGAAGAGGAGAGACCCAGTACTTC. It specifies CASSSLAGGRGETQYF.

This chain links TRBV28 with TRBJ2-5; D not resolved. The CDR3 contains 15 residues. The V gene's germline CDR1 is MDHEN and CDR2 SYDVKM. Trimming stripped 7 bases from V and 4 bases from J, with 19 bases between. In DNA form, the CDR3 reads TGTGCCAGCACCCCCATGGTTAGGGAACTAGAGACCCAGTACTTC. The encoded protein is CASTPMVRELETQYF.

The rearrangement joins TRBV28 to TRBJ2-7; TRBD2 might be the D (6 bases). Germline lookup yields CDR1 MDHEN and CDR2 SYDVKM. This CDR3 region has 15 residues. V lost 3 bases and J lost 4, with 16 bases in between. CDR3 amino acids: CASSFSGTGLYEQYF. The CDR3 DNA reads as TGTGCCAGCAGTTTTTCAGGGACTGGACTGTACGAGCAGTACTTC.